The 18 T cell receptor beta chains presented below share a single source sample, sequenced in a study of blood T cell repertoires in COVID-19. Assay used: immunoSEQ multiplex PCR; TCRdb lists only in-frame clones, some missing. Here the sample spans 70,000 to 90,000 clones, 65% to 90% being singletons. The sample taken for sequencing was peripheral blood. The source is a man aged 45 to 65 with COVID-19, enrolled during active disease.

The V and J genes are TRBV6-5 and TRBJ1-2; D is unresolved. The CDR3 has 13 amino acids. Germline values: CDR1 MNHEY, CDR2 SVGAGI. V shed 6 bases and J shed 1 base, with 9 bases lying between them. The CDR3 DNA is TGTGCCAGCAGCCTAGATCTTAACTATGGCTACACCTTC. Translating it yields CASSLDLNYGYTF.

This chain links TRBV7-2 with TRBJ2-5; 8 bases match TRBD2. CDR1 and CDR2 (germline): SGHTA, FQGNSA. The CDR3 is 13 amino acids. Unmatched junction bases numbered 7, after V lost 8 bases and J lost 5 bases. The CDR3 DNA follows: TGTGCCAGCGGGAGCGGGAGTTTTGAGACCCAGTACTTC. This encodes CASGSGSFETQYF.

This sequence joins TRBV19 and TRBJ1-1; 9 bases match TRBD1. The germline gives CDR1 LNHDA, CDR2 SQIVND (reference sequence). The CDR3 contains 14 residues. J gave up 5 bases and V 6 bases, and 7 bases lay outside the gene matches. The CDR3 protein is CASRSGTGRTEAFF. DNA of the CDR3: TGTGCCAGTAGATCCGGGACAGGGAGGACTGAAGCTTTCTTT.

The chain employs TRBV19 and TRBJ2-1, with TRBD2 as a possible D gene (6 bases). There are 15 residues in the CDR3. Germline lookup yields CDR1 LNHDA and CDR2 SQIVND (reference sequence). V was clipped by 4 bases and J by 9 bases, with 19 bases between them. The chain's CDR3 is CASSTTGTGRGEQFF. The CDR3 coding sequence is TGTGCCAGTAGTACTACAGGTACGGGGCGGGGTGAGCAGTTCTTC.

The rearrangement uses TRBV30 and TRBJ2-7; D possibly corresponds to TRBD2 (6 bases). The germline V gene encodes CDR1 GTSNPN and CDR2 SVGIG (reference sequence). The CDR3 covers 15 residues. Trimming removed 2 bases at V and 3 bases at J, with 17 bases between. Written as DNA, the CDR3 is TGTGCCTGGAGTCAACCATATCTAGCGAACTACGAGCAGTACTTC. It encodes CAWSQPYLANYEQYF.

This clone has only one observation. The rearrangement uses TRBV7-9 and TRBJ2-7; D call uncertain. Germline V gives CDR1 SEHNR, CDR2 FQNEAQ (reference sequence). The ends were cut back, 6 bases at V and 2 bases at J, with 8 bases in the middle. The CDR3 totals 12 residues. In DNA, the CDR3 is TGTGCCAGCAGTGTCTTAGCCTACGAGCAGTACTTC. This encodes CASSVLAYEQYF.

This sequence joins TRBV9 and TRBJ2-1; a weak D match, TRBD2 (6 bases). There are 15 residues in the CDR3. V shed 2 bases and J shed 5 bases, with 14 bases lying between them. Germline-derived CDR1 and CDR2 are SGDLS and YYNGEE. CDR3 sequence: CASSVRLDLNNEQFF. CDR3 DNA: TGTGCCAGCAGCGTTAGACTAGATCTGAACAATGAGCAGTTCTTC.

V and J are TRBV4-2 and TRBJ1-2; 10 bases align to TRBD1. The CDR3 runs to 15 residues. With 5 bases clipped from V and 5 bases from J, the junction kept 8 bases outside the gene matches. The germline CDR1 and CDR2 sequences are LGHNA and YNFKEQ. CDR3 nucleotide sequence: TGTGCCAGCAGCAGCCTTGGACAGGGGGAATATGGCTACACCTTC. The encoded protein is CASSSLGQGEYGYTF.

J is TRBJ2-1 and V is TRBV7-2; D is uncertain. The CDR3 sequence is 11 residues long. V lost 6 bases to trimming and J lost 12 bases, with 12 bases between them. The germline CDR1 and CDR2 sequences are SGHTA and FQGNSA. Written as DNA, the CDR3 is TGTGCCAGCAGTGTGAGGTCCCGGCAGTTCTTC. This codes for CASSVRSRQFF.

This chain uses TRBV30 with TRBJ1-4; D is ambiguous. CDR3 size: 14 residues. V lost 0 bases and J lost 8, with 13 bases in between. Germline CDR1 is GTSNPN and CDR2 is SVGIG (reference sequence). The CDR3 DNA is TGTGCCTGGAGTGTACAGATCAGTTCCGAAAAACTGTTTTTT. This encodes CAWSVQISSEKLFF.

This clone came up a few times. The chain recombines TRBV30 with TRBJ1-2; 10 bases fit TRBD1. Losses at the gene ends were 4 bases for V and 4 bases for J; bases not matched to a gene: 12. The CDR3 spans 16 residues. CDR1 is GTSNPN and CDR2 is SVGIG in the germline V gene (reference sequence). The CDR3 here is CAWTSRDRGWGYGYTF. In DNA form, the CDR3 reads TGTGCCTGGACATCGCGGGACAGGGGCTGGGGCTATGGCTACACCTTC.

V gene TRBV11-2 combines with J gene TRBJ1-3, with D hard to call. The CDR3 is 16 residues long. CDR1 is SGHAT and CDR2 is FQNNGV in the germline V gene. V lost 1 base and J 0 bases, leaving 10 bases between the germline ends. The CDR3 nucleotides read TGTGCCAGCAGCTTAGGAGGCGGTGGCTCTGGAAACACCATATATTTT. This codes for CASSLGGGGSGNTIYF. Full variable domain (remainder filled in from reference TRBV11-2 and TRBJ1-3): EAGVAQSPRYKIIEKRQSVAFWCNPISGHATLYWYQQILGQGPKLLIQFQNNGVVDDSQLPKDRFSAERLKGVDSTLKIQPAKLEDSAVYLCASSLGGGGSGNTIYFGEGSWLTVV.

This clone has a handful of counts. This rearrangement joins TRBV6-5 to TRBJ1-1, with unresolved D. This CDR3 is 13 amino acids long. Trimming took off 5 bases at V and 0 bases at J, with 7 bases between the two ends. Germline V CDR1 and CDR2: MNHEY, SVGAGI. As DNA, the CDR3 is TGTGCCAGCAGTAACACACTGAACACTGAAGCTTTCTTT. This translates into CASSNTLNTEAFF.

This chain connects TRBV11-1 to TRBJ2-7; D remains unclear. This CDR3 has 11 residues. Germline CDR1 SGHAT, CDR2 FQDESV (reference sequence). V lost 4 bases, J lost 7 bases, and 8 bases lay in between. The CDR3: CASSSNTEQYF. DNA for the CDR3: TGTGCCAGCAGCTCAAACACAGAGCAGTACTTC.

This clone came up a few times. The chain joins TRBV28 to TRBJ2-7; D remains ambiguous. The CDR3 consists of 12 residues. Germline V CDR1 and CDR2: MDHEN, SYDVKM. V gave up 6 bases and J gave up 2 bases, with 8 bases separating them. This chain's CDR3 is CASRTPTYEQYF. CDR3 DNA: TGTGCCAGCAGAACACCCACCTACGAGCAGTACTTC.

The CDR3 DNA sequence: TGTGCCAGCGGGGGACTAGCGGGAAAGAATGAGCAGTTCTTC. This encodes CASGGLAGKNEQFF. The gene calls are TRBV6-5 and TRBJ2-1, with 13 bases identical to TRBD2. CDR1 is MNHEY and CDR2 is SVGAGI in the germline V gene. The CDR3 loop spans 14 amino acids. V was pared by 8 bases and J by 7 bases, with 5 bases of the junction left unmatched.

The rearrangement uses TRBV19 and TRBJ2-6; TRBD2 might be the D (5 bases). The CDR3 spans 17 residues. Germline lookup yields CDR1 LNHDA and CDR2 SQIVND (reference sequence). V was cut by 3 bases and J by 6 bases, with 18 bases left in between. The DNA for the CDR3 is TGTGCCAGTAGTATTCCGGGAAGCCCCGTTCCGGCCAACGTCCTGACTTTC. It is translated as CASSIPGSPVPANVLTF.

The chain employs TRBV18 and TRBJ2-1; D is unresolved. CDR1 and CDR2 (germline): KGHSH, LQKENI. V was trimmed by 8 bases and J by 6 bases, leaving 11 bases between them. The CDR3 runs to 12 residues. The CDR3 is CASTLRPNEQFF. In nucleotides, the CDR3 is TGTGCCAGCACTCTTCGTCCCAATGAGCAGTTCTTC.